The T cell receptor (beta chain) under discussion was sequenced for a study of T cell repertoires in cytomegalovirus infection. Looking at the study overall: Selection of CMV epitopes for the study included recently identified HLA-C-restricted and well-studied HLA-B-restricted ones. CMV infection together with matching HLA type was indicated by public TCR beta signatures. General study results and limits: In two of eight donors, the top clonotype was HLA-C-restricted CMV-specific. Summed frequency of shared TCR beta families picked out CMV carriers who also had the relevant HLA.

CDR3 length equals 14 residues. Trimming took 10 bases from V and 1 from J; bases not matched to a gene: 7. TCRdb reprocessed the reads via MiXCR and lists one record per CDR3 protein. The table shows 70,000 or so distinct CDR3 sequences, with less than 30% occurring only once. This clonotype has at least ten counts. Its antigen is as yet unknown. J is TRBJ2-1 and V is TRBV12-3 or TRBV12-4, with TRBD2 identical over 7 bases. The TCR originated in a human donor in good health (CMV status not recorded). Some clones in this sample may be carry-over from other donors' samples. The sequenced sample was CD8+ T cells from cultured PBMCs, obtained from culture after CMV antigen stimulation. For the CDR3, the DNA is TGTGCCACTGGGAGGGAGTGGTCCTACAATGAGCAGTTCTTC. This encodes CATGREWSYNEQFF.